The sequence of this TCR beta chain was determined in a study of CD8 T cells in Susac syndrome. Study-level information: Patients with Susac syndrome, at blood draw, were therapy-naive, on corticosteroids, or on intravenous immunoglobulin alone.

It was with random hexamers that about 0.45 to 1 ug RNA was reverse transcribed. TCRdb re-analysed the immunoSEQ multiplex PCR reads in MiXCR, keeping a single row per CDR3 protein. This sample has approximately 180,000 distinct CDR3 sequences, with 90% to 95% found just once. The T cells that were sequenced for TCR beta were CD8+ and CD4+ cells from blood. TEMRA cells were enriched by FACS, while CD8+ and CD4+ T cells were obtained through a negative isolation that was performed magnetically. From germline, CDR1 is MDHEN and CDR2 SYDVKM. V was pared by 6 bases and J by 8 bases, with 14 bases between. The CDR3 is 14 amino acids.

Sample: CD4+ T cells from PBMCs. The chain is built from TRBV28 and TRBJ1-6; D remains unclear. This TCR came from a human donor with Susac syndrome. This CDR3 is CASRDPRADSPLHF. CDR3 DNA sequence: TGTGCCAGCAGAGATCCTAGGGCTGATTCACCCCTCCACTTT.